This T cell receptor beta chain was retrieved from a study of blood T cells in healthy people across ages. This CDR3 region has 15 residues. Per germline, CDR1 SGHTA and CDR2 FQGNSA. J was trimmed by 9 bases and V by 3 bases; bases with no gene match: 6. Using a J-beta primer mix together with a sample-barcoded 5' primer, a second PCR was run for roughly 6 to 12 cycles. Via MiXCR, TCRdb re-called the 5' RACE reads, giving one row per CDR3 protein. The sample lists approximately 600,000 distinct CDR3 sequences, under 70% occurring once. Study-wide results and limits: Strong correlation linked observed beta diversity and percent naive T cells.

Note on this clonotype: Its antigen is not known.

Peripheral blood was drawn, about 9.1 milliliters per donor. The sequenced sample consisted of blood. The genes are TRBV7-2 and TRBJ2-1; 12 nucleotides align to TRBD1. The TCR sequence derives from a man between 60 and 75 years old in good health. The CDR3 protein is CASSFSGQGAGEQFF. The CDR3 nucleotides read TGTGCCAGCAGCTTTTCGGGACAGGGGGCCGGTGAGCAGTTCTTC. Full variable domain (rest looked up from reference TRBV7-2 and TRBJ2-1): GAGVSQSPSNKVTEKGKDVELRCDPISGHTALYWYRQSLGQGLEFLIYFQGNSAPDKSGLPSDRFSAERTGGSVSTLTIQRTQQEDSAVYLCASSFSGQGAGEQFFGPGTRLTVL.